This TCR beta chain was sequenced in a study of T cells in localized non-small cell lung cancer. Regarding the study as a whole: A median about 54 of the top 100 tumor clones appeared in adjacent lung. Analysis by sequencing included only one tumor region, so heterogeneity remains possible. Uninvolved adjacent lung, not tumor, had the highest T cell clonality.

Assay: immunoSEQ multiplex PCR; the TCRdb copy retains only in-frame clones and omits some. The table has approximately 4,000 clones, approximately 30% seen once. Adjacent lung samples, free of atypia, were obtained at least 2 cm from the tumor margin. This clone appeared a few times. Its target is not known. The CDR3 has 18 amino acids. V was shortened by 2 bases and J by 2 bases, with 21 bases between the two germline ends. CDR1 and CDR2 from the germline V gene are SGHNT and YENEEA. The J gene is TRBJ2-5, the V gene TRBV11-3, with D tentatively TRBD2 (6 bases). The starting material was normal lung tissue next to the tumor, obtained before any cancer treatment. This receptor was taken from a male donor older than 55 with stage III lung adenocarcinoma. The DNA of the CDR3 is TGTGCCAGCAGCTTATTCCACCGGGCTAGCGCTAATCAAGAGACCCAGTACTTC. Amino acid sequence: CASSLFHRASANQETQYF. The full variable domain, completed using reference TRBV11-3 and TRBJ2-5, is EAGVVQSPRYKIIEKKQPVAFWCNPISGHNTLYWYLQNLGQGPELLIRYENEEAVDDSQLPKDRFSAERLKGVDSTLKIQPAELGDSAVYLCASSLFHRASANQETQYFGPGTRLLVL.